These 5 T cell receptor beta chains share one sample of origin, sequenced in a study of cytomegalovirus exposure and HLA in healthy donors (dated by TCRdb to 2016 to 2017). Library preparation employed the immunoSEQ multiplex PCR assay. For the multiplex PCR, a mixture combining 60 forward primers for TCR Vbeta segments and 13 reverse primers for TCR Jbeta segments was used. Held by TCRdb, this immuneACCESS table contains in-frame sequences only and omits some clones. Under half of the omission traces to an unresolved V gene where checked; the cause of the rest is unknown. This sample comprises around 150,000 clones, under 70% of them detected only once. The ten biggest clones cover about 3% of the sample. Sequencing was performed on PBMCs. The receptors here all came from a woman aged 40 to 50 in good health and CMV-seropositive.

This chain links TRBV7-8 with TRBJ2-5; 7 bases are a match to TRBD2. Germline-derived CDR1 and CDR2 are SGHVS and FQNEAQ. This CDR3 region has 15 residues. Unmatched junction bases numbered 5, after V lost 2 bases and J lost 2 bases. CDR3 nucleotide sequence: TGTGCCAGCAGCTTACTTGCGGGGGTACAAGAGACCCAGTACTTC. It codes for CASSLLAGVQETQYF.

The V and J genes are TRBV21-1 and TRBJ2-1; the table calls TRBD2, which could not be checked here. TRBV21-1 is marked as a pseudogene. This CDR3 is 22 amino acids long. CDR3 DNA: TGTGCCAGCAGCAAACGAGACAGAGGTTGGACTAGCGGGGGTAGCTCCTACAATGAGCAGTTCTTC. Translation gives CASSKRDRGWTSGGSSYNEQFF.

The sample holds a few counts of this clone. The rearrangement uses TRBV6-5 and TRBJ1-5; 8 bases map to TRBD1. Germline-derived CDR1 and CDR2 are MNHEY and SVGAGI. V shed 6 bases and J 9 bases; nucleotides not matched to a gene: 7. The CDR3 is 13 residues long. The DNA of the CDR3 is TGTGCCAGCAGCTGGGGACAGGAGGCGCCCCAGCATTTT. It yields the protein CASSWGQEAPQHF.

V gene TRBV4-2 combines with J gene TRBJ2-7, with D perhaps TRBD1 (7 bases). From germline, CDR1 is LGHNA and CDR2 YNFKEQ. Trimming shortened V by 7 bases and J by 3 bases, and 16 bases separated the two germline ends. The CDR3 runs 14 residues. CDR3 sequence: CASNQGGGNYEQYF. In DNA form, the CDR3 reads TGTGCCAGCAATCAAGGGGGCGGGAACTACGAGCAGTACTTC.

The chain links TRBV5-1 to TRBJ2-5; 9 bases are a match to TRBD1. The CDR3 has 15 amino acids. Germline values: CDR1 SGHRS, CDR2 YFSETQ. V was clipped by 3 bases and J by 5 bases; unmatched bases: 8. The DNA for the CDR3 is TGCGCCAGCAGCTGGGGGGACAGGGATAGGGAGACCCAGTACTTC. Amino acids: CASSWGDRDRETQYF.